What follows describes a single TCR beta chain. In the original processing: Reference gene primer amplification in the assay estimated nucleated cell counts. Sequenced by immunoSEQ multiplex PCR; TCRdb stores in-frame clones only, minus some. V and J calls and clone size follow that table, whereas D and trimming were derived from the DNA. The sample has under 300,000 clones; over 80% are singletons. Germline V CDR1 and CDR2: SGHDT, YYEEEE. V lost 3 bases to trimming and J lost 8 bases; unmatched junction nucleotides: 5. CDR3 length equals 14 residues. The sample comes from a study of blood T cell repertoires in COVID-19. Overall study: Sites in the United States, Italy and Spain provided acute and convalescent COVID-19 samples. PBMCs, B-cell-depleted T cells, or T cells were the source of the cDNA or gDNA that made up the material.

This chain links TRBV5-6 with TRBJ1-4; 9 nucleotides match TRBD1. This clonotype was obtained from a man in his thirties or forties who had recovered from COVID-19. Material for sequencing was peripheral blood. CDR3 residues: CASSSRTGDEKLFF. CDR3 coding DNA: TGTGCCAGCAGCTCGCGGACAGGGGACGAAAAACTGTTTTTT.